The 4 T cell receptor beta chains below were found in one sample sequenced in a study of patients and donors after allogeneic stem cell transplantation. TCRdb reprocessed the RT-PCR reads with MiXCR, giving one entry per CDR3 protein. The sample lists 200,000 to 250,000 distinct CDR3 sequences, roughly 13% occurring once. Material for sequencing was blood, either unsorted or a sorted T cell fraction (not recorded which). All receptors come from a human donor who was either an allogeneic HSCT recipient or a stem cell or donor lymphocyte infusion donor (not recorded which). It is not recorded whose cells these are; they may come from a transplant donor.

In its sample, this clonotype was seen many times. The chain couples TRBV6-1 to TRBJ2-3; 8 nucleotides align to TRBD2. The germline gives CDR1 MNHNS, CDR2 SASEGT. V lost 6 bases to trimming and J lost 0 bases; unmatched junction nucleotides: 8. The length of the CDR3 is 16 residues. CDR3 nucleotide sequence: TGTGCCAGCAGACTCAGCGGGAGTTCGAGCACAGATACGCAGTATTTT. This sequence encodes CASRLSGSSSTDTQYF.

This clonotype was seen a handful of times. The J gene is TRBJ1-2, the V gene TRBV19, with 7 bases matching TRBD1. V was pared by 7 bases and J by 7 bases, with 15 bases of the junction left unmatched. CDR3 size: 15 residues. The germline V gene encodes CDR1 LNHDA and CDR2 SQIVND (reference sequence). The CDR3 bases are TGTGCCAGTACCCAACAGGGGAGCGGAGATCGTGGCTACACCTTC. Its protein product is CASTQQGSGDRGYTF.

This clonotype was seen more than once but under ten times. The chain is built from TRBV11-3 and TRBJ2-3; TRBD2 aligns across 9 bases. The CDR3 sequence is 16 residues long. CDR1 is SGHNT, CDR2 YENEEA, per germline. The trim removed 1 base at V and 4 bases at J, leaving 6 bases unmatched. In DNA, the CDR3 is TGTGCCAGCAGCTTAGTGGTTAGCGGGAGCGCAGATACGCAGTATTTT. Protein product: CASSLVVSGSADTQYF. The full variable domain, with the rest looked up from reference TRBV11-3 and TRBJ2-3, is EAGVVQSPRYKIIEKKQPVAFWCNPISGHNTLYWYLQNLGQGPELLIRYENEEAVDDSQLPKDRFSAERLKGVDSTLKIQPAELGDSAVYLCASSLVVSGSADTQYFGPGTRLTVL.

The V and J genes are TRBV27 and TRBJ2-1, with 9 positions matching TRBD2. Per the germline V gene, CDR1 is MNHEY and CDR2 is SMNVEV (reference sequence). With 5 bases clipped from V and 4 bases from J, the junction kept 9 bases outside the gene matches. The CDR3 covers 16 residues. CDR3 amino acids: CASSQEAGGSYNEQFF. The DNA of the CDR3 is TGTGCCAGCAGTCAGGAAGCGGGAGGAAGTTACAATGAGCAGTTCTTC.